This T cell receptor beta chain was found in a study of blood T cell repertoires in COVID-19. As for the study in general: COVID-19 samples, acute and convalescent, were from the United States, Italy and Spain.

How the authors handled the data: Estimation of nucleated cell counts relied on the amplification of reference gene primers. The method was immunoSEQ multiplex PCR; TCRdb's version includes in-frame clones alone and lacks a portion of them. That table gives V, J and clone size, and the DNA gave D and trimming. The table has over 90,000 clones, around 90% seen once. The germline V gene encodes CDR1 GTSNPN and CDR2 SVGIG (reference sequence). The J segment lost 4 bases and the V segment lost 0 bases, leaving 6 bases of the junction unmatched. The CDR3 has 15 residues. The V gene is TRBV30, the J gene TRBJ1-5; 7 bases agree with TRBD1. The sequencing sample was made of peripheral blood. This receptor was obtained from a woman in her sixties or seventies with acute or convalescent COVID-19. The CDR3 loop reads CAWSVPGTVNQPQHF. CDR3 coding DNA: TGTGCCTGGAGTGTACCGGGGACAGTTAATCAGCCCCAGCATTTT.